The 18 T cell receptor beta chains reported below all come from one sample, sequenced in a study of blood T cell repertoires in COVID-19. Sequencing was performed with immunoSEQ multiplex PCR; in TCRdb, only in-frame clones are kept and a portion is missing. Counted here are more than 85,000 clones, around 80% occurring once; the ten biggest clones make up roughly 4%. Sequenced material: peripheral blood. These receptors were obtained from a human donor in a cohort sampled during active or convalescent COVID-19.

The V call is TRBV7-6, the J call TRBJ2-3, with 12 nucleotides matching TRBD2. The CDR3 runs 17 residues. Trimming at V came to 4 bases and at J to 2 bases, leaving 7 bases not matched to a gene. Germline V gives CDR1 SGHVS, CDR2 FNYEAQ. The CDR3 DNA is TGTGCCAGCAGCTCCCAGACTAGCGGGGGCCTCACAGATACGCAGTATTTT. It translates to CASSSQTSGGLTDTQYF.

The J gene is TRBJ2-7, the V gene TRBV29-1, with 13 bases matching TRBD2. The CDR3 consists of 19 residues. Per the germline V gene, CDR1 is SQVTM and CDR2 is ANQGSEA. V shed 5 bases, J shed 5 bases, and the junction held 21 bases outside the gene matches. CDR3: CSVLTGTSGIKFLGDEQYF. CDR3 sequence (DNA): TGCAGCGTTTTAACCGGGACTAGCGGGATAAAGTTCCTAGGGGACGAGCAGTACTTC.

V and J are TRBV7-2 and TRBJ2-3; 9 positions match TRBD1. With V trimmed by 4 bases and J by 5 bases, 10 bases remained unmatched. CDR3 length: 16 residues. Germline CDR1 and CDR2: SGHTA and FQGNSA. The CDR3 reads CASSSQGAISGDTQYF. The CDR3 bases are TGTGCCAGCAGCTCACAGGGGGCGATTTCTGGAGATACGCAGTATTTT.

The rearrangement uses TRBV5-6 and TRBJ2-3; tentative D call: TRBD2 (5 bases). The CDR3 runs to 17 residues. Looked up from germline, CDR1 is SGHDT and CDR2 is YYEEEE. V lost 0 bases, J lost 6 bases, and 20 bases lay in between. In DNA, the CDR3 is TGTGCCAGCAGCTTGGAAACCTTTATCCGGGGTGGGGATACGCAGTATTTT. It is translated as CASSLETFIRGGDTQYF.

The chain joins TRBV11-2 to TRBJ1-1; 9 nucleotides match TRBD1. The CDR3 has 16 residues. The V gene end was trimmed by 5 bases and the J gene end by 0 bases; junction bases not matched to a gene: 7. Germline V gene data show CDR1 as SGHAT and CDR2 as FQNNGV. The CDR3 DNA reads TGTGCCAGCAGCCGAACAGGGGGCTACATGAACACTGAAGCTTTCTTT. Translating it yields CASSRTGGYMNTEAFF. The full variable domain, in which reference TRBV11-2 and TRBJ1-1 provide the parts outside the CDR3, is EAGVAQSPRYKIIEKRQSVAFWCNPISGHATLYWYQQILGQGPKLLIQFQNNGVVDDSQLPKDRFSAERLKGVDSTLKIQPAKLEDSAVYLCASSRTGGYMNTEAFFGQGTRLTVV.

The chain joins TRBV5-6 to TRBJ2-3; 10 nucleotides line up with TRBD2. The CDR3 covers 19 residues. V lost 4 bases, J lost 0 bases, and 14 bases stayed unmatched. Germline assignment: CDR1 SGHDT and CDR2 YYEEEE. CDR3: CASSQSGGAAKTSTDTQYF. The CDR3 DNA follows: TGTGCCAGCAGCCAAAGCGGGGGGGCCGCAAAAACTAGCACAGATACGCAGTATTTT.

The V call is TRBV20-1, the J call TRBJ1-4; perhaps TRBD1 as D (5 bases). Germline V gene lookup returns CDR1 DFQATT and CDR2 SNEGSKA (reference sequence). The ends were cut back, 2 bases at V and 8 bases at J, with 6 bases in the middle. This CDR3 spans 11 amino acids. The CDR3 loop is CSARNREKLFF. The DNA of the CDR3 is TGCAGTGCTAGAAACAGGGAAAAACTGTTTTTT.

J is TRBJ2-2 and V is TRBV25-1, with D possibly being TRBD1 (5 bases). The CDR3 is 15 residues long. From germline, CDR1 is MGHDK and CDR2 SYGVNS. V gave up 0 bases and J gave up 6 bases, with 11 bases separating them. CDR3 nucleotide sequence: TGTGCCAGCAGTGAATATAGAGCAGGGCCCGGGGAGCTGTTTTTT. Its translation: CASSEYRAGPGELFF.

The chain recombines TRBV4-2 with TRBJ2-3; tentatively, D is TRBD1 (6 bases). The CDR3 runs 14 residues. The V end was cut by 3 bases, the J end by 2 bases, with 9 bases between. CDR1 LGHNA and CDR2 YNFKEQ come from the germline V gene. CDR3 bases: TGTGCCAGCAGCCACTGGGACATCACAGATACGCAGTATTTT. The encoded protein is CASSHWDITDTQYF.

The chain employs TRBV7-2 and TRBJ2-5; 7 nucleotides agree with TRBD2. This CDR3 is built from 17 residues. Per the germline V gene, CDR1 is SGHTA and CDR2 is FQGNSA. V was pared by 0 bases and J by 1 base, with 8 bases of the junction left unmatched. CDR3 DNA: TGTGCCAGCAGCTTAGCTTGGCTAGCGGTTCCCCAAGAGACCCAGTACTTC. Its protein product is CASSLAWLAVPQETQYF. Full variable domain (outside the CDR3, taken from reference TRBV7-2 and TRBJ2-5): GAGVSQSPSNKVTEKGKDVELRCDPISGHTALYWYRQSLGQGLEFLIYFQGNSAPDKSGLPSDRFSAERTGGSVSTLTIQRTQQEDSAVYLCASSLAWLAVPQETQYFGPGTRLLVL.

The chain carries TRBV13 and TRBJ1-3, with D possibly being TRBD1 (5 bases). The ends were cut back, 5 bases at V and 3 bases at J, with 11 bases in the middle. Looked up from germline, CDR1 is PRHDT and CDR2 is FYEKMQ (reference sequence). The CDR3 spans 14 residues. The CDR3 DNA sequence: TGTGCCAGCAGCCTACAGGATAATGGAAACACCATATATTTT. The encoded protein is CASSLQDNGNTIYF.

V and J are TRBV11-2 and TRBJ2-7; 9 nucleotides line up with TRBD1. The CDR3 totals 15 residues. Germline V lookup: CDR1 SGHAT, CDR2 FQNNGV. V lost 6 bases and J lost 4; bases outside the gene matches: 10. The chain's CDR3 is CASSYTGGVPYEQYF. The CDR3, as DNA: TGTGCCAGCAGTTATACAGGGGGCGTACCATACGAGCAGTACTTC.

The chain has TRBV19 and TRBJ2-7; 9 bases line up with TRBD1. CDR1 is LNHDA, CDR2 SQIVND, per germline (reference sequence). V was clipped by 3 bases and J by 2 bases; unmatched bases: 2. CDR3 length: 14 amino acids. CDR3 bases: TGTGCCAGTAGTATTGGGACAGGGCCCTACGAGCAGTACTTC. This sequence encodes CASSIGTGPYEQYF.

V gene TRBV14 combines with J gene TRBJ2-3, with D possibly TRBD1 on 6 matching bases. V lost 6 bases to trimming and J lost 4 bases, with 8 bases between them. The germline V gene encodes CDR1 SGHDN and CDR2 FVKESK. CDR3 length: 12 amino acids. The CDR3 loop is CASSNRADTQYF. CDR3 nucleotides: TGTGCCAGCAGTAACAGGGCAGATACGCAGTATTTT.

The chain is built from TRBV4-1 and TRBJ1-1; TRBD1 is a possible D gene (5 bases). Germline V gives CDR1 MGHRA, CDR2 YSYEKL. Between the trimmed V and J ends, which lost 6 bases and 1 base, there was a span of 12 bases. The CDR3 totals 14 residues. The CDR3 region is CASRRGGWNTEAFF. The CDR3 coding sequence is TGCGCCAGCAGGCGGGGGGGATGGAACACTGAAGCTTTCTTT.

The rearrangement uses TRBV29-1 and TRBJ1-2; 8 bases map to TRBD1. The CDR3 is made up of 12 amino acids. Unmatched junction bases numbered 4, after V lost 7 bases and J lost 3 bases. In germline, CDR1 is SQVTM, CDR2 ANQGSEA. The CDR3 nucleotides are TGCAGCGCTCTGACAGGGGACTATGGCTACACCTTC. Translated, it gives CSALTGDYGYTF. The entire variable domain, with the rest obtained from reference TRBV29-1 and TRBJ1-2, is as follows: SAVISQKPSRDICQRGTSLTIQCQVDSQVTMMFWYRQQPGQSLTLIATANQGSEATYESGFVIDKFPISRPNLTFSTLTVSNMSPEDSSIYLCSALTGDYGYTFGSGTRLTVV.

This clone was counted only a few times. The chain is built from TRBV4-3 and TRBJ2-7; D may be TRBD1 (6 bases). CDR3 length: 15 residues. Germline-derived CDR1 and CDR2 are LGHNA and YSLEER. V gave up 0 bases and J gave up 2 bases, with 11 bases separating them. The CDR3: CASSQEQGWTYEQYF. In DNA form, the CDR3 reads TGCGCCAGCAGCCAAGAGCAGGGGTGGACCTACGAGCAGTACTTC.

The rearrangement joins TRBV10-3 to TRBJ2-7; 9 positions agree with TRBD1. CDR3 length: 12 residues. J gave up 7 bases and V 11 bases, and 9 bases lay outside the gene matches. CDR1 is ENHRY and CDR2 is SYGVKD in the germline V gene. DNA for the CDR3: TGTGCCGCCAGGGACAGGGCGGAAGAGCAGTACTTC. As protein: CAARDRAEEQYF.